This TCR beta chain originates from a study of shared clonotypes between healthy human individuals. Background on the study: Researchers drew samples from a couple of women and a few men aged 18 to 49. Study observations and caveats: Roughly 5% of naive CD4 clonotypes were shared across several donors. Apart from blood, nothing was sampled; tissue repertoires likely differ. Sequencing depth was expected to influence donor clonotype sharing.

CD45RO negativity and positive selection for CCR7 defined naive CD8 cells, a population that excluded terminally differentiated effector memory CD45RA+ cells. Generated by immunoSEQ multiplex PCR, the TCRdb table keeps only in-frame clones and is missing some. This sample has about 2.1 million clones, with about 94% found just once. The CDR3 has 15 residues. CDR1 MNHEY and CDR2 SMNVEV come from the germline V gene (reference sequence). Trimming stripped 2 bases from V and 3 bases from J, with 11 bases between. For this clone: The antigen is not known.

The sequencing sample was made of naive CD8+ T cells from PBMCs. The TCR was taken from a man aged 18 to 30 in good health. Some clones in this sample may be carry-over from other donors' samples. V gene TRBV27 combines with J gene TRBJ2-1, with D possibly being TRBD1 (6 bases). CDR3 DNA: TGTGCCAGCAGTTTACAGGGGACCCTCTACAATGAGCAGTTCTTC. This gives the protein CASSLQGTLYNEQFF.